These 32 T cell receptor beta chains were all obtained from the same sample, sequenced in a study of control samples from healthy donors and cancer patients. Assay used: immunoSEQ multiplex PCR; TCRdb lists only in-frame clones, some missing. The repertoire has around 72,000 clones, about four fifths of them found once; the top ten carry roughly 16%. Sequencing input: blood. The receptors stem from a man in his forties or fifties in good health.

This chain joins TRBV3-1 (or the pseudogene TRBV3-2) and TRBJ2-1; 10 bases are a match to TRBD2. CDR3 length: 16 residues. V was clipped by 2 bases and J by 7 bases; unmatched bases: 8. Germline lookup yields CDR1 LGHDT and CDR2 YNNKEL (reference sequence). Here the CDR3 DNA reads TGTGCCAGCAGCCAATTTCCGGGACTAGCGACGAATGAGCAGTTCTTC. This codes for CASSQFPGLATNEQFF.

The chain is built from TRBV12-5 and TRBJ1-2; TRBD1 might be the D (5 bases). V was trimmed by 1 base and J by 2 bases, leaving 8 bases between them. The CDR3 extends over 14 amino acids. CDR1 and CDR2 (germline): LGHNT, FRNRAP. CDR3 bases: TGTGCTAGTGGTTTGGGACAGTTGAACTATGGCTACACCTTC. Translation gives CASGLGQLNYGYTF.

The J gene is TRBJ1-2, the V gene TRBV7-2; no reliable D call. The germline CDR1 and CDR2 sequences are SGHTA and FQGNSA. The CDR3 runs 12 residues. Trimming cost V 5 bases and J 8 bases, with 12 bases left between them. The chain's CDR3 is CASSLGKMGYTF. The CDR3, as DNA: TGTGCCAGCAGCCTAGGGAAGATGGGCTACACCTTC.

The chain couples TRBV5-8 to TRBJ2-6; D may be TRBD1 (5 bases). CDR3 length equals 15 residues. Trimming stripped 4 bases from V and 4 bases from J, with 12 bases between. Germline V gene lookup returns CDR1 SGHTS and CDR2 YDEGEE. The CDR3 is CASSPTVLGANVLTF. CDR3 DNA sequence: TGTGCCAGCAGCCCGACAGTTCTAGGGGCCAACGTCCTGACTTTC.

This clone was found a few times. The sample has other DNA sequences that encode this CDR3 too. This sequence joins TRBV5-1 and TRBJ2-5, with TRBD2 as a possible D gene (6 bases). Per germline, CDR1 SGHRS and CDR2 YFSETQ. This CDR3 comprises 14 residues. Trimming removed 0 bases at V and 3 bases at J, with 9 bases between. The chain's CDR3 is CASSLDTGEETQYF. As DNA, the CDR3 is TGCGCCAGCAGCTTGGATACGGGGGAAGAGACCCAGTACTTC.

The chain recombines TRBV7-3 with TRBJ2-5, with a possible D match to TRBD2 (6 bases). V was clipped by 1 base and J by 1 base, with 16 bases between them. Germline CDR1 is SGHTA and CDR2 is FQGTGA. The CDR3 extends over 17 amino acids. CDR3 bases: TGTGCCAGCAGCTTAAGAGGTAGCGGCCTATTCCAAGAGACCCAGTACTTC. This encodes CASSLRGSGLFQETQYF.

The chain has TRBV7-2 and TRBJ1-1; D not resolved. Germline assignment: CDR1 SGHTA and CDR2 FQGNSA. V lost 4 bases and J 8 bases, leaving 14 bases between the germline ends. The CDR3 covers 13 residues. The CDR3 loop is CASSSYAMPEAFF. The CDR3 DNA is TGTGCCAGCAGCTCCTACGCTATGCCCGAAGCTTTCTTT.

CDR3 loop: CASSTGLAGGDTQYF. For the CDR3, the DNA is TGCGCCAGCAGCACGGGACTAGCGGGAGGTGATACGCAGTATTTT. This chain links TRBV5-1 with TRBJ2-3, with 15 bases matching TRBD2. V shed 4 bases and J 6 bases; nucleotides not matched to a gene: 3. Germline CDR1 reads SGHRS; CDR2 reads YFSETQ. The CDR3 sequence is 15 residues long.

J is TRBJ2-7 and V is TRBV5-8; 14 nucleotides line up with TRBD2. V lost 1 base to trimming and J lost 6 bases; unmatched junction nucleotides: 3. The CDR3 loop spans 15 amino acids. The germline V gene has CDR1 SGHTS and CDR2 YDEGEE. CDR3 loop: CASSLPGLAGVEQYF. CDR3 bases: TGTGCCAGCAGCTTGCCGGGACTAGCGGGAGTCGAGCAGTACTTC.

The chain recombines TRBV1 with TRBJ2-3; the D call of TRBD2 is as the table states it, not checked on the DNA. TRBV1 is assigned pseudogene status. This CDR3 comprises 19 residues. The CDR3 DNA sequence: TGCACCAGCAGCCAAGGCGGACTAGCGGGAGACATCCCCACAGATACGCAGTATTTT. Translating gives CTSSQGGLAGDIPTDTQYF.

The chain combines TRBV3-1 (or the pseudogene TRBV3-2) with TRBJ2-7; 8 nucleotides line up with TRBD2. This CDR3 has 15 residues. Germline assignment: CDR1 LGHDT and CDR2 YNNKEL (reference sequence). Unmatched junction bases numbered 9, after V lost 1 base and J lost 7 bases. CDR3 amino acids: CASSQVSSGMGEQYF. The CDR3 bases are TGTGCCAGCAGCCAAGTAAGTAGCGGGATGGGGGAGCAGTACTTC.

This sequence joins TRBV4-3 and TRBJ2-3; the match to TRBD1 covers 10 bases. The germline CDR1 and CDR2 sequences are LGHNA and YSLEER. The CDR3 spans 16 residues. The V and J ends lost 5 bases and 1 base, in that order; junction bases with no gene match: 6. The CDR3 is CASSYGGTGGTDTQYF. The CDR3 DNA is TGCGCCAGCAGCTATGGGGGGACAGGGGGCACAGATACGCAGTATTTT.

The table lists this clone with a count of one. The V gene is TRBV4-3, the J gene TRBJ1-1, with 11 bases fitting TRBD1. V lost 2 bases and J lost 3; bases outside the gene matches: 14. Germline V CDR1 and CDR2: LGHNA, YSLEER. The CDR3 is 19 residues long. The chain's CDR3 is CASSQTFYAPGQGDTEAFF. The CDR3 DNA sequence: TGCGCCAGCAGCCAAACCTTCTACGCACCGGGACAGGGGGACACTGAAGCTTTCTTT.

The J gene is TRBJ2-6, the V gene TRBV30; the match to TRBD2 covers 7 bases. The V segment lost 6 bases and the J segment 0 bases; nucleotides outside the gene matches: 14. Per germline, CDR1 GTSNPN and CDR2 SVGIG (reference sequence). The CDR3 is made up of 18 amino acids. The CDR3 loop reads CACQKASGASSGANVLTF. The CDR3 DNA sequence: TGTGCCTGCCAGAAGGCCAGCGGGGCGAGCTCTGGGGCCAACGTCCTGACTTTC.

The CDR3 loop is CASSLVGGGVGTEAFF. The CDR3 DNA follows: TGCGCCAGCAGCTTGGTAGGAGGGGGCGTCGGTACTGAAGCTTTCTTT. The V and J genes are TRBV5-1 and TRBJ1-1, with 7 bases matching TRBD1. CDR1 and CDR2 (germline): SGHRS, YFSETQ. The CDR3 runs to 16 residues. V shed 0 bases, J shed 5 bases, and the junction held 10 bases outside the gene matches.

The rearrangement links TRBV7-2 to TRBJ2-7; D not resolved. V was trimmed by 7 bases and J by 7 bases, leaving 20 bases between them. CDR1 is SGHTA, CDR2 FQGNSA, per germline. This CDR3 spans 14 amino acids. The CDR3 coding sequence is TGTGCCAGCATCCTCTCGGGTAGCCGCGCAGAGCAGTACTTC. Protein product: CASILSGSRAEQYF.

V is TRBV28 and J is TRBJ1-4, with 10 bases matching TRBD1. This CDR3 spans 16 amino acids. The V gene end was trimmed by 6 bases and the J gene end by 8 bases; junction bases not matched to a gene: 12. Germline CDR1 MDHEN, CDR2 SYDVKM. CDR3 bases: TGTGCCAGCAGACCCGGGACAGGGGTTCTTCTCGAAAAACTGTTTTTT. This sequence encodes CASRPGTGVLLEKLFF.

The rearrangement uses TRBV3-1 (or the pseudogene TRBV3-2) and TRBJ2-1, with D tentatively TRBD2 (5 bases). From germline, CDR1 is LGHDT and CDR2 YNNKEL (reference sequence). This CDR3 is built from 13 residues. The V and J ends lost 0 bases and 8 bases respectively, with 8 bases between them. The CDR3: CASSQETRDEQFF. CDR3 coding DNA: TGTGCCAGCAGCCAAGAAACGAGGGATGAGCAGTTCTTC.

The chain joins TRBV14 to TRBJ1-3; D is undetermined. Trimming took off 8 bases at V and 0 bases at J, with 11 bases between the two ends. The CDR3 loop spans 14 amino acids. Germline CDR1 SGHDN, CDR2 FVKESK. CDR3 bases: TGTGCCAGCTCTGGACGGGACTCTGGAAACACCATATATTTT. Amino acid sequence: CASSGRDSGNTIYF.

The chain couples TRBV5-1 to TRBJ2-7, with unresolved D. Germline CDR1 SGHRS, CDR2 YFSETQ. The CDR3 extends over 13 amino acids. The ends were cut back, 1 base at V and 5 bases at J, with 10 bases in the middle. The CDR3 region is CASSLPYLNEQYF. For the CDR3, the DNA is TGCGCCAGCAGCTTGCCCTACCTTAACGAGCAGTACTTC.

The chain employs TRBV7-2 and TRBJ2-5; 8 bases match TRBD1. CDR1 and CDR2 (germline): SGHTA, FQGNSA. The CDR3 consists of 13 residues. J was trimmed by 7 bases and V by 7 bases; bases with no gene match: 8. The CDR3 nucleotides read TGTGCCAGCACGTCGGGACAGGCGGGGACCCAGTACTTC. This gives the protein CASTSGQAGTQYF.

The CDR3 reads CASSETGVTEAFF. CDR3 sequence (DNA): TGTGCCAGCAGTGAAACGGGGGTCACTGAAGCTTTCTTT. The genes are TRBV6-1 and TRBJ1-1, with D maybe TRBD1 (5 bases). V lost 2 bases and J 4 bases, leaving 8 bases between the germline ends. Germline V gene lookup returns CDR1 MNHNS and CDR2 SASEGT. The CDR3 is 13 amino acids.

The chain joins TRBV5-4 to TRBJ2-7; possible D gene TRBD2, 6 bases. The germline CDR1 and CDR2 sequences are SGHNT and YYREEE (reference sequence). The CDR3 contains 15 residues. Trimming removed 4 bases from V and 6 bases from J, with 20 bases in between. The chain's CDR3 is CASSVRTSNLGEQYF. In DNA, the CDR3 is TGTGCCAGCAGCGTGCGAACTAGCAATCTTGGCGAGCAGTACTTC.

The chain joins TRBV6-1 to TRBJ2-7, with D possibly being TRBD1 or TRBD2 (5 bases each). CDR1 is MNHNS and CDR2 is SASEGT in the germline V gene. This CDR3 is 14 amino acids long. V lost 2 bases to trimming and J lost 2 bases, with 10 bases between them. The CDR3 region is CASSEYRDPYEQYF. DNA for the CDR3: TGTGCCAGCAGTGAATACCGGGACCCCTACGAGCAGTACTTC.

The chain joins TRBV11-2 to TRBJ2-1; D perhaps matches TRBD2 (5 bases). Germline V gives CDR1 SGHAT, CDR2 FQNNGV. The CDR3 runs 17 residues. V was trimmed by 4 bases and J by 5 bases, leaving 21 bases between them. CDR3 amino acids: CASSSTFGAERHNEQFF. The CDR3 DNA is TGTGCCAGCAGCTCGACTTTTGGAGCTGAGCGGCACAATGAGCAGTTCTTC.

The chain employs TRBV28 and TRBJ1-2, with a tentative D call TRBD1 (5 bases). V lost 8 bases, J lost 0 bases, and 13 bases lay in between. The CDR3 contains 14 residues. Germline lookup yields CDR1 MDHEN and CDR2 SYDVKM. The CDR3 nucleotides are TGTGCCAGCCTCGGGACGGTACCTAACTATGGCTACACCTTC. Amino acids: CASLGTVPNYGYTF.

This chain links TRBV7-2 with TRBJ1-5; D is ambiguous. From germline, CDR1 is SGHTA and CDR2 FQGNSA. This CDR3 has 14 residues. V was clipped by 1 base and J by 3 bases, with 7 bases between them. The CDR3 DNA is TGTGCCAGCAGCTTAGGAGGAAACAATCAGCCCCAGCATTTT. Its protein product is CASSLGGNNQPQHF.

J is TRBJ2-5 and V is TRBV4-2; D not certain. The germline gives CDR1 LGHNA, CDR2 YNFKEQ. The CDR3 contains 14 residues. Trimming took 1 base from V and 4 from J, leaving 10 bases between them. For the CDR3, the DNA is TGTGCCAGCAGCCAAGCAGAAGCTCCAGAGACCCAGTACTTC. This encodes CASSQAEAPETQYF.

V and J are TRBV3-1 (or the pseudogene TRBV3-2) and TRBJ1-4, with D possibly being TRBD1 (5 bases). Per germline, CDR1 LGHDT and CDR2 YNNKEL (reference sequence). V shed 4 bases and J shed 7 bases, with 16 bases lying between them. CDR3 length: 15 residues. The CDR3 DNA reads as TGTGCCAGCAGCCTTCAGGGTAGATTAGGTGAAAAACTGTTTTTT. Its protein product is CASSLQGRLGEKLFF.

This clone has only a few counts. V is TRBV1 and J is TRBJ2-7; no DNA check was done on the table's D call, TRBD2. TRBV1 counts as a pseudogene. The CDR3 has 14 amino acids. The CDR3 DNA reads as TGCACCAGCCCGACATCCGGGACTGGGAAAAGGCAGTACTTC. Translation gives CTSPTSGTGKRQYF.

The CDR3 DNA reads TGTGCCAGCAGTGACCGGGGACCTCAGCCCCAGCATTTT. It translates to CASSDRGPQPQHF. This chain uses TRBV6-6 with TRBJ1-5; TRBD1 is a possible D gene (5 bases). The V end lost 5 bases, the J end lost 6 bases, and 11 bases lay between the germline ends. This CDR3 spans 13 amino acids. CDR1 MNHNY and CDR2 SVGAGI come from the germline V gene (reference sequence).

The genes are TRBV7-9 and TRBJ1-2, with 9 bases fitting TRBD1. CDR1 and CDR2 (germline): SEHNR, FQNEAQ (reference sequence). V was clipped by 2 bases and J by 6 bases; unmatched bases: 10. The CDR3 consists of 16 residues. The chain's CDR3 is CASSLNSGTGTNGYTF. The CDR3 DNA sequence: TGTGCCAGCAGCTTAAATTCCGGGACAGGGACGAATGGCTACACCTTC.